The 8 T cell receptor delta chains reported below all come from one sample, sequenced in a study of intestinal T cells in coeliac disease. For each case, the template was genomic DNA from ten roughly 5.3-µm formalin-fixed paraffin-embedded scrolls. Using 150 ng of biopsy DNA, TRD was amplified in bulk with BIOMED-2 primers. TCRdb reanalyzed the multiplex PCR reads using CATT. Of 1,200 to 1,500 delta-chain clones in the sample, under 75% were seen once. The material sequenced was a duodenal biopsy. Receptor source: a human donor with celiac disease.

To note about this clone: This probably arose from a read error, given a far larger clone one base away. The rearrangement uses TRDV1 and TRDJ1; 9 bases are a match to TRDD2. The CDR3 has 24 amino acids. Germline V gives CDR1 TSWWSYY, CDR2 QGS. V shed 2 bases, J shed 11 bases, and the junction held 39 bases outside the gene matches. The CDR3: CALGEGPFLRGVYWAINFEWGLIF. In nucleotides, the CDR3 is TGTGCTCTTGGGGAAGGGCCCTTCCTACGGGGGGTGTACTGGGCGATAAATTTTGAATGGGGCCTCATCTTT.

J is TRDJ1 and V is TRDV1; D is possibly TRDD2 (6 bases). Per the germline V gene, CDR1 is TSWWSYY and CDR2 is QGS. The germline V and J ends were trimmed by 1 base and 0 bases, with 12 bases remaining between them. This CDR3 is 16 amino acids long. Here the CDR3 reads CALGEPVLRYTDKLIF. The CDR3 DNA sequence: TGTGCTCTTGGGGAACCAGTCCTACGTTACACCGATAAACTCATCTTT.

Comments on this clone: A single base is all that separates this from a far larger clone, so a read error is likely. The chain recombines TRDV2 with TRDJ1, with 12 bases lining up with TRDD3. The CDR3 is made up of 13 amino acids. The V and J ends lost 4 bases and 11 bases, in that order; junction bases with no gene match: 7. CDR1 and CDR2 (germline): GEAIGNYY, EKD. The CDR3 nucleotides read TGTGCCTGTGATGGACTGGGGGATACTAAGCTCATCTTT. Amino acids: CACDGLGDTKLIF.

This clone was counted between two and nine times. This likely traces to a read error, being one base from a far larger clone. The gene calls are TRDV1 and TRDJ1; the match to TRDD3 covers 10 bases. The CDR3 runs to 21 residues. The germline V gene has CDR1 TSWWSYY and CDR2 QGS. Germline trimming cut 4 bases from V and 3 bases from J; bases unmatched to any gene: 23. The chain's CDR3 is CALGGPVLPNGGYSGADKLIF. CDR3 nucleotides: TGTGCTCTTGGGGGACCGGTCCTACCCAATGGGGGATACTCGGGGGCCGATAAACTCATCTTT.

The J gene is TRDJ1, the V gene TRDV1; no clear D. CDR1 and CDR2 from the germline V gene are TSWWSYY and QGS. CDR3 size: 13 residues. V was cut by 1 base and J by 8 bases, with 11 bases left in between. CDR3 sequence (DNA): TGTGCTCTTGGGGAACCCAGGTGGAGCAAACTCATCTTT. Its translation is CALGEPRWSKLIF.

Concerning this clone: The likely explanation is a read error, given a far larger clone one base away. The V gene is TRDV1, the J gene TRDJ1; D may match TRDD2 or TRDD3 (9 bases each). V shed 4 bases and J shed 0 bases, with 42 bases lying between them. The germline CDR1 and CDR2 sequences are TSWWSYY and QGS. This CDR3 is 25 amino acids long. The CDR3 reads CALGAWAFLRLGDKGGRGYTDKLIF. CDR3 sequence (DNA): TGTGCTCTTGGGGCATGGGCCTTCCTACGTTTGGGGGATAAAGGGGGTAGGGGGTACACCGATAAACTCATCTTT.

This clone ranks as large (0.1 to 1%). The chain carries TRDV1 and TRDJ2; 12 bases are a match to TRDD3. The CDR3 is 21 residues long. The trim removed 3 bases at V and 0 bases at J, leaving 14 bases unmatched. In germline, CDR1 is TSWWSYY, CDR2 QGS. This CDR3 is CALGEGWSYWGIPALTAQLFF. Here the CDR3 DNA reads TGTGCTCTTGGGGAGGGGTGGTCCTACTGGGGGATACCCGCTTTGACAGCACAACTCTTCTTT.

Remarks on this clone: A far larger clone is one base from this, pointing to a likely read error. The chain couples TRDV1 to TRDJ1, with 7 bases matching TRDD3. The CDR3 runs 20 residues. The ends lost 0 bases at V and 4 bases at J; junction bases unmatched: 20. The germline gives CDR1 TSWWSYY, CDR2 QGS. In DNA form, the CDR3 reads TGTGCTCTTGGGGAACTAGTCTTCCCCCGTATTGGGGGAGATATCGATAAACTCATCTTT. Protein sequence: CALGELVFPRIGGDIDKLIF.